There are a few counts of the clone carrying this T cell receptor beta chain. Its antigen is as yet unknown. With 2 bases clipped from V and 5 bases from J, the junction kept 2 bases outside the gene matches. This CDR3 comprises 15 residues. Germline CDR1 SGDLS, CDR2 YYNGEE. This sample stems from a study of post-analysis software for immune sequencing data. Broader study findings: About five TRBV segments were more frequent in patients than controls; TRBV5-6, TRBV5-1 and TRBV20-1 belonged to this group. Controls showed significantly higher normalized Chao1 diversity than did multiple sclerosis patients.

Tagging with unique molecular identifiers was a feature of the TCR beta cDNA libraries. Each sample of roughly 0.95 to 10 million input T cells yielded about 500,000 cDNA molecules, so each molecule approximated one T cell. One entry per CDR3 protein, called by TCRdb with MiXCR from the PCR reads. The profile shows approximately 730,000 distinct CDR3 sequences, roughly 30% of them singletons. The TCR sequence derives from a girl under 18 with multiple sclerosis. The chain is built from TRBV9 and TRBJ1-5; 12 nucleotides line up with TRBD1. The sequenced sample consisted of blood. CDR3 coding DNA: TGTGCCAGCAGCGTTGGGACAGGGGGCTATCAGCCCCAGCATTTT. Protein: CASSVGTGGYQPQHF. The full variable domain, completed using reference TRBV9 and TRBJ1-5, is DSGVTQTPKHLITATGQRVTLRCSPRSGDLSVYWYQQSLDQGLQFLIQYYNGEERAKGNILERFSAQQFPDLHSELNLSSLELGDSALYFCASSVGTGGYQPQHFGDGTRLSIL.